Following are 10 T cell receptor beta chains from one sample sequenced in a study of T cells in Graves' hyperthyroidism and ophthalmopathy. Template material for amplifying TCR beta CDR3 regions consisted of RNA transcripts. RT-PCR in the first round (using the HTBI primer set) targeted the TCR CDR3. In TCRdb, the multiplex PCR reads were re-called with MiXCR into one record per CDR3 protein. Of 390,000 or so distinct CDR3 sequences listed, roughly 15% are singletons. Sequenced: blood. These receptors were taken from a man between 18 and 35 years old with Graves' ophthalmopathy.

This clonotype was seen many times. The V call is TRBV12-3 or TRBV12-4, the J call TRBJ2-7, with 9 nucleotides matching TRBD2. This CDR3 is built from 14 residues. V lost 7 bases, J lost 6 bases, and 10 bases stayed unmatched. As DNA, the CDR3 is TGTGCCAGCACCCCGAGTCTAGCGGGGCTCGAGCAGTACTTC. Protein product: CASTPSLAGLEQYF.

CDR3 sequence (DNA): TGTGCCAGCAGTTACTGGGACAACTACGAGCAGTACTTC. Encoded protein: CASSYWDNYEQYF. The chain joins TRBV6-2 or TRBV6-3 to TRBJ2-7; a possible D gene is TRBD1 (6 bases). The CDR3 is 13 amino acids. The ends were cut back, 1 base at V and 3 bases at J, with 7 bases in the middle. Germline V gene sequence: CDR1 MNHEY, CDR2 SVGEGT.

This clonotype was picked up one time. The CDR3 region has the DNA TGTGCCAGCTCACCCGTGAGCAGCAGCACAGATACGCAGTATTTT. Translation gives CASSPVSSSTDTQYF. V and J are TRBV18 and TRBJ2-3; D is ambiguous. CDR1 is KGHSH, CDR2 LQKENI, per germline. This CDR3 is built from 15 residues. V lost 3 bases to trimming and J lost 0 bases, with 10 bases between them.

The sample holds many counts of this clonotype. V gene TRBV2 combines with J gene TRBJ2-1; a weak D match, TRBD2 (6 bases). CDR1 is SNHLY and CDR2 is FYNNEI in the germline V gene. This CDR3 is built from 16 residues. V lost 6 bases, J lost 3 bases, and 18 bases lay in between. CDR3 DNA sequence: TGTGCCAGCAGAGCGGGCCGGAATGCCTTCTACAATGAGCAGTTCTTC. Its protein product is CASRAGRNAFYNEQFF.

This clonotype was detected many times. This chain connects TRBV27 to TRBJ2-5, with 7 bases identical to TRBD1. Germline V gene data show CDR1 as MNHEY and CDR2 as SMNVEV (reference sequence). CDR3 length: 13 amino acids. V dropped 3 bases and J dropped 3; count of bases not matched to a gene: 1. CDR3 DNA sequence: TGTGCCAGCAGTTTCACAGGGGAAGAGACCCAGTACTTC. Residues: CASSFTGEETQYF.

This clonotype was observed a few times. The rearrangement uses TRBV4-2 and TRBJ2-3; D gene ambiguous. This CDR3 is built from 15 residues. CDR1 is LGHNA, CDR2 YNFKEQ, per germline. V shed 1 base and J shed 2 bases, with 10 bases lying between them. The DNA of the CDR3 is TGTGCCAGCAGCCAAGTTACGTTCGACACAGATACGCAGTATTTT. Residues: CASSQVTFDTDTQYF.

This clonotype has more than one count but fewer than ten. This chain uses TRBV6-2 or TRBV6-3 with TRBJ2-1; 7 bases are shared with TRBD2. The CDR3 is 14 residues long. Germline V gene sequence: CDR1 MNHEY, CDR2 SVGEGT. After removal of 2 bases from V and 9 bases from J, the junction contained 7 bases not matched to a gene. The CDR3 spells CASSYGVSGFEQFF. For the CDR3, the DNA is TGTGCCAGCAGTTACGGTGTTAGCGGGTTTGAGCAGTTCTTC.

This chain connects TRBV7-8 to TRBJ1-6; D not certain. CDR1 SGHVS and CDR2 FQNEAQ come from the germline V gene. The ends were cut back, 4 bases at V and 3 bases at J, with 13 bases in the middle. CDR3 length: 16 residues. The CDR3 bases are TGTGCCAGCAGCTCGGAACTCCCACACTATAATTCACCCCTCCACTTT. Translating it yields CASSSELPHYNSPLHF. The full variable domain, in which reference TRBV7-8 and TRBJ1-6 provide the parts outside the CDR3, is GAGVSQSPRYKVAKRGQDVALRCDPISGHVSLFWYQQALGQGPEFLTYFQNEAQLDKSGLPSDRFFAERPEGSVSTLKIQRTQQEDSAVYLCASSSELPHYNSPLHFGNGTRLTVT.

This clonotype was seen repeatedly, ten times or more. The chain has TRBV20-1 and TRBJ2-3; 12 bases fit TRBD2. J lost 4 bases, V lost 5 bases, and 4 bases had no gene match. Germline V gene sequence: CDR1 DFQATT, CDR2 SNEGSKA (reference sequence). The length of the CDR3 is 14 residues. The CDR3 loop reads CSALLAGGSDTQYF. The CDR3 region has the DNA TGCAGTGCTTTACTAGCGGGGGGTTCAGATACGCAGTATTTT.

This clonotype has at least ten counts. The chain recombines TRBV6-1 with TRBJ2-7, with 9 bases matching TRBD1. Germline CDR1 reads MNHNS; CDR2 reads SASEGT. The CDR3 has 15 residues. V shed 4 bases, J shed 3 bases, and the junction held 7 bases outside the gene matches. In nucleotides, the CDR3 is TGTGCCAGCAGTGCCGCCGGGACAGGGTTCTACGAGCAGTACTTC. This translates into CASSAAGTGFYEQYF.